The 8 T cell receptor beta chains in this list originate from one sample, sequenced in a study of blood T cell repertoires in COVID-19. The method was immunoSEQ multiplex PCR; TCRdb's version includes in-frame clones alone and lacks a portion of them. This table holds under 25,000 clones, 88% found once. What was sequenced was peripheral blood. The receptors here all came from a human donor in a cohort sampled during active COVID-19.

The chain has TRBV12-3 or TRBV12-4 and TRBJ1-4; D perhaps matches TRBD1 (5 bases). V gave up 7 bases and J gave up 12 bases, with 18 bases separating them. This CDR3 has 13 residues. CDR3 nucleotide sequence: TGTGCCAGCACCGCCCCAGGGAGGGCAGAACTGTTTTTT. Translating it yields CASTAPGRAELFF.

The chain couples TRBV6-5 to TRBJ2-4; a possible D gene is TRBD2 (6 bases). V gave up 6 bases and J gave up 9 bases, with 18 bases separating them. The V gene's germline CDR1 is MNHEY and CDR2 SVGAGI. CDR3 length: 14 residues. The DNA for the CDR3 is TGTGCCAGCAGGCCGAGCGGGTATGGGAGCATTCAGTACTTC. Translated: CASRPSGYGSIQYF.

The genes are TRBV5-1 and TRBJ2-3, with 7 bases aligning to TRBD2. V shed 2 bases, J shed 4 bases, and the junction held 16 bases outside the gene matches. The CDR3 has 18 residues. The germline gives CDR1 SGHRS, CDR2 YFSETQ. CDR3 nucleotides: TGCGCCAGCAGCTTTCCTCTCGGGGGGAGCCCTTCTCCAGATACGCAGTATTTT. Amino acids: CASSFPLGGSPSPDTQYF.

The rearrangement uses TRBV7-9 and TRBJ1-5, with 9 bases matching TRBD1. CDR1 and CDR2 (germline): SEHNR, FQNEAQ (reference sequence). The CDR3 sequence is 14 residues long. After removal of 5 bases from V and 7 bases from J, the junction contained 6 bases not matched to a gene. The CDR3 here is CASSPGTGYQPQHF. Here the CDR3 DNA reads TGTGCCAGCAGCCCCGGGACAGGGTACCAGCCCCAGCATTTT.

V is TRBV7-2 and J is TRBJ1-5; TRBD1 aligns across 8 bases. The CDR3 contains 16 residues. V dropped 5 bases and J dropped 3; count of bases not matched to a gene: 9. Per the germline V gene, CDR1 is SGHTA and CDR2 is FQGNSA. CDR3 protein: CASSLGLTGANQPQHF. The DNA of the CDR3 is TGTGCCAGCAGCCTGGGGCTGACAGGGGCCAATCAGCCCCAGCATTTT.

The chain couples TRBV20-1 to TRBJ1-1; TRBD1 aligns across 9 bases. The germline CDR1 and CDR2 sequences are DFQATT and SNEGSKA (reference sequence). The CDR3 length is 15 residues. V was pared by 3 bases and J by 4 bases, with 9 bases of the junction left unmatched. CDR3 region: CSASFQTGGSTEAFF. CDR3 DNA sequence: TGCAGTGCTAGTTTTCAGACAGGGGGAAGCACTGAAGCTTTCTTT.

V and J are TRBV5-6 and TRBJ1-4, with TRBD1 matching 11 bases. The CDR3 consists of 15 residues. Germline V gene sequence: CDR1 SGHDT, CDR2 YYEEEE. V was clipped by 4 bases and J by 8 bases; unmatched bases: 7. CDR3 protein: CASSTTGQGGEKLFF. The CDR3, as DNA: TGTGCCAGCAGCACTACGGGACAGGGGGGCGAAAAACTGTTTTTT.

The CDR3 sequence: CATRQGSTEAFF. For the CDR3, the DNA is TGTGCCACAAGACAGGGAAGCACTGAAGCTTTCTTT. This sequence joins TRBV21-1 and TRBJ1-1; the table assigns TRBD1, which was not confirmed against the DNA. TRBV21-1 is listed as a pseudogene. This CDR3 region has 12 residues.